A single sample is the source of the 10 T cell receptor beta chains below, sequenced in a study of beta chain features in type 1 diabetes. The authors reverse transcribed all of the isolated RNA, so sequencing captured expressed TCRB transcripts. Repertoires were generated with immunoSEQ multiplex PCR, while TCRdb's copy carries only in-frame clones and drops some. Of approximately 200,000 clones detected, over 8.5% appear once; the ten largest clones hold about 0.037%. Sequenced material: naive CD4+ T cells from blood. The receptors shown here come from a woman between 18 and 29 years old in good health.

This clone appeared a few times. J is TRBJ2-7 and V is TRBV2, with D possibly being TRBD1 (5 bases). Germline CDR1 and CDR2: SNHLY and FYNNEI. The CDR3 loop spans 13 amino acids. V gave up 3 bases and J gave up 2 bases, with 8 bases separating them. Here the CDR3 DNA reads TGTGCCAGCAGTGAGCCAGGGCCCTACGAGCAGTACTTC. Protein: CASSEPGPYEQYF.

The chain carries TRBV27 and TRBJ1-5; the D gene is possibly TRBD1 (5 bases). Looked up from germline, CDR1 is MNHEY and CDR2 is SMNVEV (reference sequence). V lost 6 bases to trimming and J lost 2 bases, with 17 bases between them. The CDR3 runs 16 residues. The CDR3 nucleotides read TGTGCCAGCAGGGGTGGGGGGGGGATAGGCAATCAGCCCCAGCATTTT. This sequence encodes CASRGGGGIGNQPQHF.

The CDR3 region has the DNA TGTGCCAGCAGCGGAGACAGGGAATGGATCACCGGGGAGCTGTTTTTT. Encoded protein: CASSGDREWITGELFF. The chain carries TRBV11-2 and TRBJ2-2, with 7 bases fitting TRBD1. V gave up 5 bases and J gave up 4 bases; unmatched junction bases: 10. In germline, CDR1 is SGHAT, CDR2 FQNNGV. This CDR3 is 16 amino acids long. Based on the CDR3 plus reference TRBV11-2 and TRBJ2-2, the full variable domain is EAGVAQSPRYKIIEKRQSVAFWCNPISGHATLYWYQQILGQGPKLLIQFQNNGVVDDSQLPKDRFSAERLKGVDSTLKIQPAKLEDSAVYLCASSGDREWITGELFFGEGSRLTVL.

This clone was counted only a few times. The rearrangement uses TRBV4-3 and TRBJ2-7; 7 nucleotides agree with TRBD1. Germline V gene sequence: CDR1 LGHNA, CDR2 YSLEER. The CDR3 is 15 amino acids. V shed 4 bases and J 1 base; nucleotides not matched to a gene: 7. As DNA, the CDR3 is TGCGCCAGCAGCCGGGAACAGGGGACGTCCTACGAGCAGTACTTC. Its translation is CASSREQGTSYEQYF.

The chain employs TRBV4-2 and TRBJ2-3; no reliable D call. V lost 2 bases and J lost 0, with 9 bases in between. The V gene's germline CDR1 is LGHNA and CDR2 YNFKEQ. The CDR3 runs 15 residues. CDR3 DNA sequence: TGTGCCAGCAGCCAAAGGAGATCTAGCACAGATACGCAGTATTTT. It specifies CASSQRRSSTDTQYF.

This clone was seen more than once but under ten times. This chain connects TRBV27 to TRBJ2-2; 7 bases align to TRBD1. The CDR3 contains 16 residues. V trimming: 6 bases; J trimming: 5 bases; junction bases outside the gene matches: 12. Germline CDR1 MNHEY, CDR2 SMNVEV (reference sequence). The chain's CDR3 is CASSRTGPRGTGELFF. CDR3 nucleotides: TGTGCCAGCAGCCGGACGGGCCCCAGGGGGACCGGGGAGCTGTTTTTT.

The chain is built from TRBV29-1 and TRBJ2-1, with D maybe TRBD1 (6 bases). This CDR3 contains 14 residues. Germline V lookup: CDR1 SQVTM, CDR2 ANQGSEA. V lost 4 bases, J lost 0 bases, and 10 bases lay in between. CDR3 nucleotide sequence: TGCAGCGTTGCTGGACAGAGCTCCTACAATGAGCAGTTCTTC. Translation gives CSVAGQSSYNEQFF.

The genes are TRBV7-3 and TRBJ2-1; TRBD2 agrees at 8 bases. Germline CDR1 and CDR2: SGHTA and FQGTGA. This CDR3 contains 16 residues. Unmatched junction bases numbered 13, after V lost 4 bases and J lost 8 bases. The CDR3 DNA sequence: TGTGCCAGCAGCTCTAGAACGGGGGGGGCCTTGGATGAGCAGTTCTTC. This codes for CASSSRTGGALDEQFF.

This clone has a handful of counts. This sequence joins TRBV27 and TRBJ2-2; no clear D gene. This CDR3 has 15 residues. The germline V and J ends were trimmed by 6 bases and 7 bases, with 18 bases remaining between them. Germline CDR1 is MNHEY and CDR2 is SMNVEV (reference sequence). This CDR3 is CASRGIGLRGGELFF. CDR3 coding DNA: TGTGCCAGCAGAGGAATAGGCCTCCGAGGCGGGGAGCTGTTTTTT.

The table lists this clone with a few counts. This chain links TRBV10-2 with TRBJ2-3; D remains ambiguous. Germline values: CDR1 WSHSY, CDR2 SAAADI. The CDR3 loop spans 14 amino acids. The V end lost 4 bases, the J end lost 0 bases, and 8 bases lay between the germline ends. The CDR3 DNA sequence: TGCGCCAGCAGTGCCTATGTTAGCACAGATACGCAGTATTTT. Protein: CASSAYVSTDTQYF.